The clone carrying this T cell receptor (beta chain) was picked up a small number of times. The antigen is undetermined. This sample is drawn from a study of shared clonotypes between healthy human individuals. General study points: Tissues were not sampled, only blood, and their repertoires likely differ.

The authors split each subset's genomic DNA evenly across several immunoSEQ plates. Repertoires were generated with immunoSEQ multiplex PCR, while TCRdb's copy carries only in-frame clones and drops some. The sample shows approximately 740,000 clones, roughly 70% of them seen only once. Sequencing was performed on memory CD4+ T cells sorted from blood. Subset defined: CD45RA-negative fraction. This TCR derives from a woman between 25 and 40 years old in good health.

CDR3 nucleotides: TGCGCCAGCAGCTTGGCACCCGGACTTCAGTTCTTC. Protein sequence: CASSLAPGLQFF. The chain is built from TRBV5-1 and TRBJ2-1; D may be TRBD2 (5 bases). The germline V gene has CDR1 SGHRS and CDR2 YFSETQ. CDR3 length: 12 residues. The V end lost 0 bases, the J end lost 13 bases, and 11 bases lay between the germline ends.